A single sample is the source of the 32 T cell receptor beta chains below, sequenced in a study of blood T cell repertoires in COVID-19. TCRdb's table, derived via immunoSEQ multiplex PCR, lists solely in-frame clones and lacks some. The sample consists of under 75,000 clones, less than 85% of them appearing once. Sample: peripheral blood. The receptors come from a man aged 60 to 69 with acute or convalescent COVID-19.

V usage is TRBV6-1 and J usage is TRBJ2-7; 7 bases are shared with TRBD1. The CDR3 contains 13 residues. Germline trimming cut 2 bases from V and 6 bases from J; bases unmatched to any gene: 4. CDR1 and CDR2 (germline): MNHNS, SASEGT. CDR3 amino acids: CASSESPGGEQYV. In DNA, the CDR3 is TGTGCCAGCAGTGAATCACCAGGGGGCGAGCAGTACGTC.

The chain links TRBV11-3 to TRBJ1-1, with D possibly being TRBD1 (5 bases). Germline V gives CDR1 SGHNT, CDR2 YENEEA. The CDR3 has 19 residues. V lost 2 bases and J 0 bases, leaving 22 bases between the germline ends. CDR3 bases: TGTGCCAGCAGCTTACAGGGTGATGCATTTCTTTGCATGAACACTGAAGCTTTCTTT. Translation gives CASSLQGDAFLCMNTEAFF.

This clone is termed large. CDR3 loop: CASSEGTGAGELFF. In DNA, the CDR3 is TGTGCCAGCAGTGAAGGGACAGGGGCCGGGGAGCTGTTTTTT. The rearrangement joins TRBV6-1 to TRBJ2-2, with TRBD1 matching over 9 bases. From germline, CDR1 is MNHNS and CDR2 SASEGT. The CDR3 runs to 14 residues. V was clipped by 1 base and J by 6 bases; unmatched bases: 0.

The chain is built from TRBV7-7 and TRBJ2-7, with 8 nucleotides matching TRBD1. The CDR3 extends over 13 amino acids. After removal of 5 bases from V and 11 bases from J, the junction contained 11 bases not matched to a gene. Germline lookup yields CDR1 SSHAT and CDR2 FNYEAQ (reference sequence). The CDR3 loop is CASSDRDRQSKYV. For the CDR3, the DNA is TGTGCCAGCAGCGACCGGGACAGGCAAAGTAAGTACGTC.

This clone is classed as medium-sized. The rearrangement links TRBV5-4 to TRBJ2-2, with TRBD1 matching over 7 bases. The CDR3 consists of 15 residues. Germline CDR1 and CDR2: SGHNT and YYREEE (reference sequence). Trimming cost V 4 bases and J 4 bases; bases outside gene matches: 7. The CDR3 DNA reads TGTGCCAGCAGCACTCGACAGGGCCTCACCGGGGAGCTGTTTTTT. Translating gives CASSTRQGLTGELFF.

This clone was recorded once. V and J are TRBV19 and TRBJ2-2; 8 bases line up with TRBD2. Looked up from germline, CDR1 is LNHDA and CDR2 is SQIVND (reference sequence). The trim removed 2 bases at V and 1 base at J, leaving 0 bases unmatched. There are 15 residues in the CDR3. CDR3 sequence reads: CASSILAGNTGELFF. The CDR3 coding sequence is TGTGCCAGTAGTATACTAGCGGGGAACACCGGGGAGCTGTTTTTT.

V gene TRBV9 combines with J gene TRBJ2-3; 9 nucleotides align to TRBD2. The CDR3 spans 14 residues. Trimming cost V 0 bases and J 8 bases; bases outside gene matches: 4. Per the germline V gene, CDR1 is SGDLS and CDR2 is YYNGEE. The CDR3 region is CASSVGGRDRTQYF. The DNA for the CDR3 is TGTGCCAGCAGCGTAGGCGGGAGGGACCGTACGCAGTATTTT.

V and J are TRBV14 and TRBJ2-5; D might be TRBD2 (5 bases). The V end lost 1 base, the J end lost 7 bases, and 16 bases lay between the germline ends. Germline loops: CDR1 SGHDN, CDR2 FVKESK. This CDR3 comprises 15 residues. CDR3 sequence: CASSQVLGGGGTQYF. Written as DNA, the CDR3 is TGTGCCAGCAGCCAAGTCCTAGGAGGAGGAGGGACCCAGTACTTC.

This clone was observed a few times. The chain uses TRBV19 and TRBJ1-4; D not resolved. V lost 5 bases to trimming and J lost 4 bases, with 14 bases between them. The CDR3 has 15 amino acids. CDR1 and CDR2 from the germline V gene are LNHDA and SQIVND (reference sequence). The chain's CDR3 is CASSPRGEDNEKLFF. CDR3 coding DNA: TGTGCCAGTAGTCCGAGAGGTGAAGATAATGAAAAACTGTTTTTT.

The chain is built from TRBV27 and TRBJ2-2; no firm D call. Trimming left V 2 bases short and J 6 bases short, with 7 bases between. The CDR3 has 13 residues. Germline V gene sequence: CDR1 MNHEY, CDR2 SMNVEV (reference sequence). The CDR3 is CASSLVRAGELFF. The CDR3 DNA sequence: TGTGCCAGCAGTTTAGTTCGGGCCGGGGAGCTGTTTTTT.

The gene calls are TRBV2 and TRBJ2-1, with D tentatively TRBD2 (5 bases). This CDR3 comprises 12 residues. Trimming left V 8 bases short and J 15 bases short, with 20 bases between. Germline V gene lookup returns CDR1 SNHLY and CDR2 FYNNEI. This chain's CDR3 is CASSLFGVAPFF. For the CDR3, the DNA is TGTGCCAGCTCTCTTTTTGGGGTAGCGCCGTTCTTC.

The CDR3: CASSKEERGVTHFF. In nucleotides, the CDR3 is TGTGCCAGCAGCAAAGAAGAGCGGGGAGTGACACACTTCTTC. V is TRBV21-1 and J is TRBJ2-1; the D segment call TRBD2 is taken from the table without a DNA check. TRBV21-1 is a pseudogene locus. The CDR3 has 14 amino acids.

This chain joins TRBV28 and TRBJ2-1, with 7 bases identical to TRBD2. The CDR3 has 15 amino acids. V was pared by 7 bases and J by 3 bases, with 9 bases of the junction left unmatched. Germline V gene lookup returns CDR1 MDHEN and CDR2 SYDVKM. The CDR3 is CASTPAGENYNEQFF. The CDR3, as DNA: TGTGCCAGCACCCCGGCGGGAGAGAACTACAATGAGCAGTTCTTC.

The CDR3, as DNA: TGCGCCAGCAGTTCGACGACAGGGGGCCACTATGGCTACACCTTC. Translated, it gives CASSSTTGGHYGYTF. This chain uses TRBV5-1 with TRBJ1-2, with 10 bases matching TRBD1. Germline lookup yields CDR1 SGHRS and CDR2 YFSETQ. The junction had 7 bases not matched to a gene; V was cut back by 5 bases and J by 3 bases. The CDR3 has 15 amino acids.

The V gene is TRBV9, the J gene TRBJ2-5; 14 bases line up with TRBD2. CDR1 is SGDLS, CDR2 YYNGEE, per germline. The V segment lost 3 bases and the J segment 1 base; nucleotides outside the gene matches: 11. The CDR3 covers 19 residues. The chain's CDR3 is CASSGEGLAGVNLQETQYF. CDR3 in DNA: TGTGCCAGCAGCGGAGAGGGACTAGCGGGAGTCAACCTCCAAGAGACCCAGTACTTC.

This clone was recorded only once. The V call is TRBV7-3, the J call TRBJ2-5; a possible D gene is TRBD1 (6 bases). The CDR3 sequence is 15 residues long. V was cut by 1 base and J by 4 bases, with 13 bases left in between. Germline loops: CDR1 SGHTA, CDR2 FQGTGA. CDR3 in amino acids: CASSLNPDSPETQYF. The CDR3 region has the DNA TGTGCCAGCAGCTTAAACCCGGACAGCCCAGAGACCCAGTACTTC.

This clone came up a few times. The J gene is TRBJ1-6, the V gene TRBV27, with 10 bases lining up with TRBD1. CDR3 length equals 18 residues. Germline-derived CDR1 and CDR2 are MNHEY and SMNVEV (reference sequence). V shed 5 bases, J shed 0 bases, and the junction held 7 bases outside the gene matches. This chain's CDR3 is CASSKGTGESSYNSPLHF. As DNA, the CDR3 is TGTGCCAGCAGTAAAGGGACAGGGGAGAGCTCCTATAATTCACCCCTCCACTTT.

The chain has TRBV30 and TRBJ1-5; 7 bases match TRBD1. CDR1 and CDR2 from the germline V gene are GTSNPN and SVGIG (reference sequence). The CDR3 covers 13 residues. The V segment lost 1 base and the J segment 6 bases; nucleotides outside the gene matches: 3. The CDR3 sequence is CAWSETGRQPQHF. The CDR3 DNA reads as TGTGCCTGGAGTGAGACAGGGCGTCAGCCCCAGCATTTT.

Written as DNA, the CDR3 is TGTGCCAATCCGACGGGTAGCGGAGCCTACGAGCAGTACGTC. It yields the protein CANPTGSGAYEQYV. V gene TRBV27 combines with J gene TRBJ2-7; tentative D call: TRBD2 (6 bases). Per germline, CDR1 MNHEY and CDR2 SMNVEV (reference sequence). The CDR3 sequence is 14 residues long. The ends were cut back, 10 bases at V and 2 bases at J, with 18 bases in the middle.

The rearrangement joins TRBV3-1 (or the pseudogene TRBV3-2) to TRBJ2-2; the D is unclear. The germline V gene encodes CDR1 LGHDT and CDR2 YNNKEL (reference sequence). CDR3 length equals 16 residues. V was shortened by 2 bases and J by 0 bases, with 10 bases between the two germline ends. The CDR3 region has the DNA TGTGCCAGCAGCCAAAACCTGGCTTCGAACACCGGGGAGCTGTTTTTT. This translates into CASSQNLASNTGELFF.

The rearrangement joins TRBV9 to TRBJ2-2; D might be TRBD1 (5 bases). Germline V gene data show CDR1 as SGDLS and CDR2 as YYNGEE. The CDR3 is 17 amino acids. The V and J ends lost 0 bases and 3 bases respectively, with 15 bases between them. As DNA, the CDR3 is TGTGCCAGCAGCGTAGGTTTACAGGTGGGGTACACCGGGGAGCTGTTTTTT. It codes for CASSVGLQVGYTGELFF.

This clone occurred many times. The V gene is TRBV4-2, the J gene TRBJ1-5; D call uncertain. Trimming pared 1 base from V and 1 base from J, leaving 8 bases between. CDR1 and CDR2 (germline): LGHNA, YNFKEQ. This CDR3 is built from 15 residues. The CDR3 nucleotides are TGTGCCAGCAGCCAAGTCCCTAACAGCAATCAGCCCCAGCATTTT. Translation gives CASSQVPNSNQPQHF.

Note on this clone: A read error may be the cause here, since a much bigger clone is one base away. The chain combines TRBV6-5 with TRBJ1-2; unclear D gene. With 7 bases removed from V and 11 bases from J, the gap between germline ends came to 17 bases. Germline V lookup: CDR1 MNHEY, CDR2 SVGAGI. The CDR3 runs 12 residues. The CDR3 region has the DNA TGTGCCAGCAAATTCGGAGACGAGGTGTACACCTTC. Protein: CASKFGDEVYTF.

The chain joins TRBV3-1 (or the pseudogene TRBV3-2) to TRBJ1-1; D gene uncertain. Germline V gene data show CDR1 as LGHDT and CDR2 as YNNKEL (reference sequence). CDR3 size: 12 residues. V lost 0 bases to trimming and J lost 5 bases, with 4 bases between them. DNA of the CDR3: TGTGCCAGCAGCCAAGACGGGACTGAAGCTTTCTTT. Its protein is CASSQDGTEAFF.

The chain uses TRBV30 and TRBJ1-1, with 9 bases matching TRBD1. V shed 1 base, J shed 6 bases, and the junction held 3 bases outside the gene matches. The CDR3 is made up of 13 amino acids. Germline loops: CDR1 GTSNPN, CDR2 SVGIG (reference sequence). The CDR3 DNA is TGTGCCTGGAGTGCGGACAGGGGAGCTGAAGCTTTCTTT. Protein: CAWSADRGAEAFF. Together with reference TRBV30 and TRBJ1-1, the CDR3 gives the full variable domain: SQTIHQWPATLVQPVGSPLSLECTVEGTSNPNLYWYRQAAGRGLQLLFYSVGIGQISSEVPQNLSASRPQDRQFILSSKKLLLSDSGFYLCAWSADRGAEAFFGQGTRLTVV.

V gene TRBV13 combines with J gene TRBJ2-7, with 7 bases lining up with TRBD2. This CDR3 spans 14 amino acids. The J segment lost 3 bases and the V segment lost 5 bases, leaving 7 bases of the junction unmatched. The germline V gene has CDR1 PRHDT and CDR2 FYEKMQ (reference sequence). The CDR3 loop reads CASSPSGTGYEQYV. For the CDR3, the DNA is TGTGCCAGCAGCCCGAGCGGGACGGGCTACGAGCAGTACGTC.

The rearrangement joins TRBV12-3 or TRBV12-4 to TRBJ1-2, with TRBD1 matching 7 bases. V lost 5 bases, J lost 5 bases, and 2 bases stayed unmatched. The CDR3 is 12 residues long. The CDR3 reads CASSGTVYGYTF. CDR3 nucleotides: TGTGCCAGCAGTGGGACAGTATATGGCTACACCTTC.

This rearrangement joins TRBV5-1 to TRBJ1-3; 10 nucleotides match TRBD1. Losses at the gene ends were 4 bases for V and 2 bases for J; bases not matched to a gene: 3. This CDR3 has 15 residues. Germline V gene lookup returns CDR1 SGHRS and CDR2 YFSETQ. CDR3 protein: CASSLGQGAGNTIYF. As DNA, the CDR3 is TGCGCCAGCAGCCTAGGACAGGGGGCTGGAAACACCATATATTTT.

The chain links TRBV6-5 to TRBJ2-3, with D perhaps TRBD1 (7 bases). The CDR3 extends over 15 amino acids. V lost 6 bases and J 0 bases, leaving 13 bases between the germline ends. The germline gives CDR1 MNHEY, CDR2 SVGAGI. The CDR3 bases are TGTGCCAGCAGCCAGGGGGGTCAAAGCACAGATACGCAGTATTTT. This codes for CASSQGGQSTDTQYF.

The chain carries TRBV19 and TRBJ2-7; the match to TRBD2 covers 12 bases. The germline V gene encodes CDR1 LNHDA and CDR2 SQIVND (reference sequence). V was clipped by 4 bases and J by 3 bases; unmatched bases: 4. There are 15 residues in the CDR3. The CDR3 reads CASSKGLAGFYEQYF. The DNA for the CDR3 is TGTGCCAGTAGTAAGGGACTAGCGGGTTTCTACGAGCAGTACTTC.

V and J are TRBV7-3 and TRBJ2-1; 10 bases fit TRBD1. The CDR3 is 15 amino acids. V shed 5 bases, J shed 2 bases, and the junction held 3 bases outside the gene matches. Germline V lookup: CDR1 SGHTA, CDR2 FQGTGA. The DNA for the CDR3 is TGTGCCAGCAGCGCCGACAGGGGGCCCTACAATGAGCAGTTCTTC. Protein product: CASSADRGPYNEQFF.

The gene calls are TRBV19 and TRBJ1-2; TRBD1 agrees at 8 bases. The CDR3 has 15 residues. With 7 bases clipped from V and 8 bases from J, the junction kept 15 bases outside the gene matches. The germline V gene has CDR1 LNHDA and CDR2 SQIVND (reference sequence). The CDR3 reads CASKADMDRVLGYTF. Here the CDR3 DNA reads TGTGCCAGTAAGGCGGACATGGACAGGGTGCTAGGCTACACCTTC.